This T cell receptor (beta chain) was sequenced for a study of blood T cell repertoires in COVID-19. About the research overall: Researchers got acute and convalescent COVID-19 samples from the United States, Italy and Spain. PBMCs, B-cell-depleted T cells, or T cells provided the cDNA or gDNA that made up the material.

Clones were read by immunoSEQ multiplex PCR, and TCRdb kept only the in-frame ones, dropping some. The sample holds fewer than 350,000 clones; approximately 84% are singletons and the top ten take over 2%. V was trimmed by 6 bases and J by 5 bases, leaving 14 bases between them. Germline CDR1 LNHDA, CDR2 SQIVND (reference sequence). The CDR3 contains 14 residues. The receptor's source is a young woman who had recovered from COVID-19. Sequencing was performed on peripheral blood. The chain recombines TRBV19 with TRBJ2-1; no reliable D call. CDR3 region: CASRLFTTHNEQFF. CDR3 DNA sequence: TGTGCCAGTAGACTATTCACTACCCACAATGAGCAGTTCTTC.